These 24 T cell receptor beta chains originate from one sample sequenced in a study of T-cell reconstitution after alpha-beta-depleted transplantation in children. A TCRbeta library incorporating unique molecular identifiers was prepared. TCRdb itself ran the PCR reads through MiXCR, one entry per CDR3 protein. Here the sample spans 700,000 to 950,000 distinct CDR3 sequences, roughly 15% being singletons. Sequencing was performed on PBMCs, mostly from graft donor cells, taken 360 days after TCRalphabeta/CD19-depleted stem cell transplant. The receptors shown here come from a male patient aged 10 to 17 who had a stem cell transplant for acute lymphoblastic leukemia, so the T cells may come from the graft donor.

This clonotype was counted only a few times. The chain links TRBV7-9 to TRBJ2-7; unclear D gene. V was cut by 0 bases and J by 2 bases, with 11 bases left in between. The CDR3 contains 15 residues. Germline values: CDR1 SEHNR, CDR2 FQNEAQ (reference sequence). CDR3 bases: TGTGCCAGCAGCTTAGCGTCGGCAGCCGCCTACGAGCAGTACTTC. Its translation: CASSLASAAAYEQYF. Drawing the rest from reference TRBV7-9 and TRBJ2-7, the complete variable domain is DTGVSQNPRHKITKRGQNVTFRCDPISEHNRLYWYRQTLGQGPEFLTYFQNEAQLEKSRLLSDRFSAERPKGSFSTLEIQRTEQGDSAMYLCASSLASAAAYEQYFGPGTRLTVT.

The chain is built from TRBV27 and TRBJ2-1, with 14 positions matching TRBD2. From germline, CDR1 is MNHEY and CDR2 SMNVEV (reference sequence). With 5 bases clipped from V and 10 bases from J, the junction kept 10 bases outside the gene matches. This CDR3 is 16 amino acids long. DNA of the CDR3: TGTGCCAGCAGTCCTATTGGACTAGCGGGAGGAGAAGAGCAGTTCTTC. This codes for CASSPIGLAGGEEQFF.

The V and J genes are TRBV5-1 and TRBJ1-2; 8 bases fit TRBD1. This CDR3 is 14 amino acids long. The germline gives CDR1 SGHRS, CDR2 YFSETQ. After removal of 2 bases from V and 6 bases from J, the junction contained 6 bases not matched to a gene. DNA for the CDR3: TGCGCCAGCAGCTTCAGGGGGCGAGACGATGGCTACACCTTC. Translated: CASSFRGRDDGYTF.

The J gene is TRBJ2-1, the V gene TRBV5-1; 10 bases line up with TRBD2. Germline V gives CDR1 SGHRS, CDR2 YFSETQ. The CDR3 contains 14 residues. V was clipped by 2 bases and J by 6 bases; unmatched bases: 2. The CDR3 here is CASSFLAGANEQFF. CDR3 nucleotides: TGCGCCAGCAGCTTCCTAGCGGGAGCCAATGAGCAGTTCTTC.

The chain employs TRBV12-3 or TRBV12-4 and TRBJ2-6; maybe TRBD1 (6 bases). The V end was cut by 7 bases, the J end by 0 bases, with 10 bases between. The CDR3 extends over 15 amino acids. CDR3 region: CASTIGGSGANVLTF. In DNA, the CDR3 is TGTGCCAGCACTATAGGGGGCTCTGGGGCCAACGTCCTGACTTTC.

The chain uses TRBV6-1 and TRBJ2-7; 9 bases are shared with TRBD1. The V gene end was trimmed by 6 bases and the J gene end by 2 bases; junction bases not matched to a gene: 8. Per the germline V gene, CDR1 is MNHNS and CDR2 is SASEGT. CDR3 length: 15 amino acids. CDR3 coding DNA: TGTGCCAGCAGGTCTCCTAGACAGGGGGCCTACGAGCAGTACTTC. Encoded protein: CASRSPRQGAYEQYF.

This clonotype was found a few times. The chain links TRBV6-1 to TRBJ2-5; TRBD1 matches 7 bases. The J segment lost 5 bases and the V segment lost 3 bases, leaving 6 bases of the junction unmatched. Germline-derived CDR1 and CDR2 are MNHNS and SASEGT. The CDR3 length is 14 residues. CDR3 protein: CASSETGYAETQYF. For the CDR3, the DNA is TGTGCCAGCAGTGAGACAGGGTATGCGGAGACCCAGTACTTC.

This chain joins TRBV3-1 and TRBJ1-2; TRBD1 matches 8 bases. The V and J ends lost 6 bases and 5 bases, in that order; junction bases with no gene match: 8. This CDR3 comprises 14 residues. Germline-derived CDR1 and CDR2 are LGHDT and YNNKEL (reference sequence). The chain's CDR3 is CASRHATGGYGYTF. The CDR3, as DNA: TGTGCCAGCAGACATGCAACAGGGGGGTATGGCTACACCTTC.

This clonotype was recorded many times. The gene calls are TRBV5-1 and TRBJ2-2; TRBD2 aligns across 7 bases. Germline V CDR1 and CDR2: SGHRS, YFSETQ. V was clipped by 2 bases and J by 4 bases; unmatched bases: 5. This CDR3 region has 15 residues. The CDR3 region has the DNA TGCGCCAGCAGCTTCAGCGGGGCCGCCACCGGGGAGCTGTTTTTT. Amino acid sequence: CASSFSGAATGELFF.

This sequence joins TRBV5-1 and TRBJ2-7; D gene uncertain. The germline gives CDR1 SGHRS, CDR2 YFSETQ. This CDR3 is 11 amino acids long. The CDR3 DNA follows: TGCGGTAGACCGGATCGGGACGAGCAGTACTTC. Its translation is CGRPDRDEQYF.

This chain joins TRBV11-2 and TRBJ2-3; 9 nucleotides align to TRBD1. The CDR3 is made up of 16 amino acids. Germline V gene sequence: CDR1 SGHAT, CDR2 FQNNGV. Trimming at V came to 1 base and at J to 5 bases, leaving 7 bases not matched to a gene. CDR3 DNA: TGTGCCAGCAGCTTAGTCGGGACAGGGAACAAAGATACGCAGTATTTT. Translating it yields CASSLVGTGNKDTQYF.

The J gene is TRBJ2-2, the V gene TRBV5-1; D is unresolved. Trimming shortened V by 4 bases and J by 4 bases, and 11 bases separated the two germline ends. This CDR3 region has 14 residues. Germline loops: CDR1 SGHRS, CDR2 YFSETQ. CDR3 sequence (DNA): TGCGCCAGCAGCCAGATGGCTGTCACCGGGGAGCTGTTTTTT. It is translated as CASSQMAVTGELFF.

This chain connects TRBV13 to TRBJ2-5, with D unresolved. V was trimmed by 5 bases and J by 7 bases, leaving 11 bases between them. The CDR3 has 12 amino acids. Germline V lookup: CDR1 PRHDT, CDR2 FYEKMQ (reference sequence). The CDR3 coding sequence is TGTGCCAGCAGCCAATTGCGAGGGACCCAGTACTTC. It specifies CASSQLRGTQYF.

This clonotype was counted ten times or more. The rearrangement links TRBV12-3 or TRBV12-4 to TRBJ2-3; D remains unclear. This CDR3 comprises 11 residues. Trimming pared 4 bases from V and 5 bases from J, leaving 4 bases between. The CDR3 nucleotides are TGTGCCAGCAGTTCTTTAGATACGCAGTATTTT. Its protein is CASSSLDTQYF.

This chain links TRBV5-1 with TRBJ1-1; 8 nucleotides line up with TRBD1. Trimming cost V 0 bases and J 1 base; bases outside gene matches: 11. CDR3 length equals 18 residues. Germline V gene sequence: CDR1 SGHRS, CDR2 YFSETQ. The CDR3 sequence is CASSLGWIGDRKNTEAFF. The CDR3 coding sequence is TGCGCCAGCAGCTTGGGGTGGATTGGGGACAGGAAGAACACTGAAGCTTTCTTT.

This clonotype turned up a few times. The V call is TRBV29-1, the J call TRBJ1-2; D remains unclear. The V gene's germline CDR1 is SQVTM and CDR2 ANQGSEA. V lost 6 bases and J lost 7, with 21 bases in between. The CDR3 is 14 residues long. The CDR3 protein is CSVLGLTDPFGYTF. DNA for the CDR3: TGCAGCGTGCTTGGCCTCACAGACCCGTTTGGCTACACCTTC. Together with reference TRBV29-1 and TRBJ1-2, the CDR3 gives the full variable domain: SAVISQKPSRDICQRGTSLTIQCQVDSQVTMMFWYRQQPGQSLTLIATANQGSEATYESGFVIDKFPISRPNLTFSTLTVSNMSPEDSSIYLCSVLGLTDPFGYTFGSGTRLTVV.

This chain uses TRBV29-1 with TRBJ1-1; perhaps TRBD1 as D (5 bases). The ends were cut back, 8 bases at V and 1 base at J, with 17 bases in the middle. The CDR3 runs to 14 residues. Germline CDR1 SQVTM, CDR2 ANQGSEA. CDR3 coding DNA: TGCAGCTTTACCTGGCGACAGCCGAACACTGAAGCTTTCTTT. Translating gives CSFTWRQPNTEAFF.

This chain connects TRBV4-2 to TRBJ2-5; TRBD2 aligns across 8 bases. This CDR3 is 20 amino acids long. V lost 0 bases and J lost 3; bases outside the gene matches: 18. Germline CDR1 is LGHNA and CDR2 is YNFKEQ. The CDR3 DNA follows: TGTGCCAGCAGCCAAGAGCCCAGGGGATCCGGGACTAGTGGAGAAGAGACCCAGTACTTC. This translates into CASSQEPRGSGTSGEETQYF.

CDR3: CASSSAEVAYEQYF. In nucleotides, the CDR3 is TGTGCCAGCAGCAGTGCCGAGGTGGCCTACGAGCAGTACTTC. The rearrangement uses TRBV7-8 and TRBJ2-7; D unresolved. V dropped 5 bases and J dropped 2 bases, with 13 bases sitting between them. The length of the CDR3 is 14 residues. Germline assignment: CDR1 SGHVS and CDR2 FQNEAQ. The full variable domain, with the rest looked up from reference TRBV7-8 and TRBJ2-7, is GAGVSQSPRYKVAKRGQDVALRCDPISGHVSLFWYQQALGQGPEFLTYFQNEAQLDKSGLPSDRFFAERPEGSVSTLKIQRTQQEDSAVYLCASSSAEVAYEQYFGPGTRLTVT.

This clonotype was seen repeatedly, ten times or more. The chain recombines TRBV29-1 with TRBJ2-5; D remains unclear. V dropped 2 bases and J dropped 7 bases, with 2 bases sitting between them. Germline V gene lookup returns CDR1 SQVTM and CDR2 ANQGSEA. CDR3 size: 9 residues. The CDR3 nucleotides are TGCAGCGTTGAAAGGACCCAGTACTTC. Its translation: CSVERTQYF.

The V gene is TRBV10-1, the J gene TRBJ2-7, with TRBD2 matching 8 bases. The CDR3 has 16 amino acids. Germline loops: CDR1 WNHNN, CDR2 SYGVQD (reference sequence). V lost 2 bases to trimming and J lost 1 base; unmatched junction nucleotides: 7. This CDR3 is CASSEPAGDLSYEQYF. CDR3 coding DNA: TGCGCCAGCAGTGAGCCAGCGGGAGATCTATCCTACGAGCAGTACTTC.

This clonotype was seen a few times. The chain recombines TRBV4-1 with TRBJ1-1; 7 bases match TRBD1. Germline-derived CDR1 and CDR2 are MGHRA and YSYEKL. Unmatched junction bases numbered 10, after V lost 4 bases and J lost 2 bases. This CDR3 has 16 amino acids. In nucleotides, the CDR3 is TGCGCCAGCAGCCGCGGGGAGGGACAGCCTAACACTGAAGCTTTCTTT. It specifies CASSRGEGQPNTEAFF.

In this sample, this clonotype turned up many times. V usage is TRBV12-3 or TRBV12-4 and J usage is TRBJ2-1; 12 nucleotides line up with TRBD2. The CDR3 runs 16 residues. The V and J ends lost 3 bases and 4 bases, in that order; junction bases with no gene match: 4. This CDR3 is CASSLTGLAGYNEQFF. The CDR3 DNA reads as TGTGCCAGCAGTTTGACCGGACTAGCGGGATACAATGAGCAGTTCTTC.

This chain uses TRBV9 with TRBJ2-2; D unresolved. Germline lookup yields CDR1 SGDLS and CDR2 YYNGEE. The CDR3 contains 14 residues. The germline V and J ends were trimmed by 2 bases and 6 bases, with 11 bases remaining between them. As DNA, the CDR3 is TGTGCCAGCAGCGTTCTGGGCGAAGCCGGGGAGCTGTTTTTT. Its translation: CASSVLGEAGELFF.